These 14 T cell receptor beta chains were all obtained from the same sample, sequenced in a study of T cells in Graves' hyperthyroidism and ophthalmopathy. Amplified regions were TCR beta CDR3 sequences from RNA transcripts. Carried out on the TCR CDR3, a first-round RT-PCR used the HTBI primer set. TCRdb ran MiXCR on the multiplex PCR reads and lists one entry per CDR3 protein. The sample carries nearly 600,000 distinct CDR3 sequences, approximately 14% recorded once. Sequencing was performed on blood. The source of these receptors is a woman aged 18 to 35 with Graves' ophthalmopathy.

This clonotype was counted ten times or more. V usage is TRBV27 and J usage is TRBJ2-7; 13 bases are shared with TRBD2. The trim removed 3 bases at V and 6 bases at J, leaving 8 bases unmatched. Germline V CDR1 and CDR2: MNHEY, SMNVEV (reference sequence). This CDR3 spans 16 amino acids. CDR3 residues: CASSFLLAGGPGEQYF. Written as DNA, the CDR3 is TGTGCCAGCAGTTTTTTACTAGCGGGAGGGCCTGGCGAGCAGTACTTC.

This clonotype occurred many times. The V and J genes are TRBV30 and TRBJ1-1; D ambiguous. The V and J ends lost 0 bases and 3 bases respectively, with 8 bases between them. The CDR3 sequence is 13 residues long. Germline CDR1 GTSNPN, CDR2 SVGIG (reference sequence). The CDR3 reads CAWSVRADTEAFF. CDR3 sequence (DNA): TGTGCCTGGAGTGTAAGGGCGGACACTGAAGCTTTCTTT.

As regards this clonotype: An end of the junction differs from the germline gene, which may be a read error. The CDR3 region has the DNA TGTGCCAGCAGCTTAGCGGGCAGGGAGGGTACTGAAGCTTCCTTT. It specifies CASSLAGREGTEASF. The chain has TRBV11-3 and TRBJ1-1; perhaps TRBD1 as D (5 bases). The germline V gene has CDR1 SGHNT and CDR2 YENEEA. This CDR3 is 15 amino acids long.

The sample holds many counts of this clonotype. The chain recombines TRBV5-1 with TRBJ2-3; TRBD1 matches 9 bases. V was pared by 4 bases and J by 6 bases, with 6 bases of the junction left unmatched. CDR3 size: 14 residues. Germline values: CDR1 SGHRS, CDR2 YFSETQ. The CDR3 nucleotides are TGCGCCAGCAGCCCGGACAGGGGCTGGGATACGCAGTATTTT. It yields the protein CASSPDRGWDTQYF.

This clonotype came up many times. This chain joins TRBV11-3 and TRBJ2-3; 10 bases line up with TRBD2. CDR1 and CDR2 from the germline V gene are SGHNT and YENEEA. The CDR3 consists of 18 residues. Unmatched junction bases numbered 14, after V lost 4 bases and J lost 4 bases. The CDR3 spells CASSSSWTSGGSADTQYF. The CDR3 DNA reads as TGTGCCAGCAGCTCTTCATGGACTAGCGGTGGTAGCGCAGATACGCAGTATTTT.

This clonotype was counted only a few times. V and J are TRBV25-1 and TRBJ2-7, with a tentative D call TRBD2 (6 bases). CDR3 length equals 13 residues. Looked up from germline, CDR1 is MGHDK and CDR2 is SYGVNS. Trimming removed 3 bases at V and 6 bases at J, with 12 bases between. The CDR3 nucleotides read TGTGCCAGCAGTGATAGGGTGCGGGGCGAGCAGTACTTC. Amino acid sequence: CASSDRVRGEQYF.

This clonotype was counted ten times or more. For the CDR3, the DNA is TGTGCCAGCACCCTACAGGAGGTCGGGGGCAATGAGCAGTTCTTC. It yields the protein CASTLQEVGGNEQFF. The chain employs TRBV12-3 or TRBV12-4 and TRBJ2-1, with TRBD2 as a possible D gene (6 bases). Trimming cost V 7 bases and J 6 bases, with 19 bases left between them. The CDR3 is 15 amino acids.

The chain combines TRBV5-4 with TRBJ2-5; 7 bases are shared with TRBD2. V lost 5 bases and J lost 1; bases outside the gene matches: 8. CDR3 length equals 15 residues. Germline-derived CDR1 and CDR2 are SGHNT and YYREEE (reference sequence). CDR3 nucleotides: TGTGCCAGCAGTTCACAGCGGGGTCCCCAAGAGACCCAGTACTTC. This translates into CASSSQRGPQETQYF.

This chain links TRBV19 with TRBJ1-6; D is undetermined. V lost 5 bases, J lost 6 bases, and 14 bases lay in between. This CDR3 is built from 15 residues. Germline CDR1 LNHDA, CDR2 SQIVND (reference sequence). The CDR3 DNA is TGTGCCAGTAGTTTTCGGACGGCCCCTAATTCACCCCTCCACTTT. Translated, it gives CASSFRTAPNSPLHF.

This clonotype was counted between two and nine times. The V and J genes are TRBV7-9 and TRBJ2-5; possibly TRBD2 for D (5 bases). Germline loops: CDR1 SEHNR, CDR2 FQNEAQ (reference sequence). The length of the CDR3 is 13 residues. Trimming stripped 5 bases from V and 2 bases from J, with 9 bases between. The CDR3 here is CASSGSVQETQYF. CDR3 sequence (DNA): TGTGCCAGCAGCGGGAGCGTTCAAGAGACCCAGTACTTC.

The chain has TRBV12-3 or TRBV12-4 and TRBJ1-1, with D unclear. Trimming took off 6 bases at V and 7 bases at J, with 3 bases between the two ends. The CDR3 is 9 amino acids. CDR3 in DNA: TGTGCCAGCAGGATTGAAGCTTTCTTT. It yields the protein CASRIEAFF.

This sequence joins TRBV6-2 or TRBV6-3 and TRBJ1-2, with D uncertain. The CDR3 loop spans 12 amino acids. Germline V lookup: CDR1 MNHEY, CDR2 SVGEGT. The V end was cut by 7 bases, the J end by 5 bases, with 11 bases between. CDR3 bases: TGTGCCAGCAACCAGCCCGGGTATGGCTACACCTTC. Translated, it gives CASNQPGYGYTF.

This clonotype was counted at least ten times. The gene calls are TRBV7-9 and TRBJ2-5, with D unresolved. Germline CDR1 is SEHNR and CDR2 is FQNEAQ (reference sequence). Trimming pared 1 base from V and 5 bases from J, leaving 11 bases between. This CDR3 is 14 amino acids long. The CDR3 DNA is TGTGCCAGCAGCTTAGAACGGCGGACGGAGACCCAGTACTTC. Translating it yields CASSLERRTETQYF.

The chain combines TRBV4-1 with TRBJ2-7; D remains unclear. V lost 3 bases and J 3 bases, leaving 24 bases between the germline ends. CDR3 length equals 18 residues. CDR1 and CDR2 from the germline V gene are MGHRA and YSYEKL. The CDR3 bases are TGCGCCAGCAGCCACCCCGTCCCGAGGAGATCCTCCTTCTACGAGCAGTACTTC. It translates to CASSHPVPRRSSFYEQYF.